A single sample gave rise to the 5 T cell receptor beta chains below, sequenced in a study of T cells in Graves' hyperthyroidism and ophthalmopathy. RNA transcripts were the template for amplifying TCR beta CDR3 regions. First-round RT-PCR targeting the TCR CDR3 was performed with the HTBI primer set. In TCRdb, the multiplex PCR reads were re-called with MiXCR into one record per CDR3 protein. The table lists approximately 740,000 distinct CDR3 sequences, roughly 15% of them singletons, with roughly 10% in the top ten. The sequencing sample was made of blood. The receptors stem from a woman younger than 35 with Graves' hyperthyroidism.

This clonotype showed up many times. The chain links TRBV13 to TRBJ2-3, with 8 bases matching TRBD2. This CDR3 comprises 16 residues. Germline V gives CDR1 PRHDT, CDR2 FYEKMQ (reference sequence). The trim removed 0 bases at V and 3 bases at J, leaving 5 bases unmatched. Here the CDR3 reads CASSLGSGTRTDTQYF. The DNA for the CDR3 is TGTGCCAGCAGCTTAGGCTCCGGGACTAGAACAGATACGCAGTATTTT.

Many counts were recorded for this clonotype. The CDR3 loop reads CSLAGGGEQYF. DNA of the CDR3: TGCAGCCTAGCGGGAGGGGGGGAGCAGTACTTC. This chain links TRBV20-1 with TRBJ2-7; TRBD2 matches at 12 bases. The CDR3 spans 11 residues. Germline V gives CDR1 DFQATT, CDR2 SNEGSKA (reference sequence).

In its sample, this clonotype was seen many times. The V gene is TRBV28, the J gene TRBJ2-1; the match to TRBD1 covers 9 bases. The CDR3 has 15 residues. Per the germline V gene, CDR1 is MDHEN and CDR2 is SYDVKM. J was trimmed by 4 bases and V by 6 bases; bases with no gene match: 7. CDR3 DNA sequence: TGTGCCAGCAGGTCCGGGACAGGGCTATACAATGAGCAGTTCTTC. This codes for CASRSGTGLYNEQFF.

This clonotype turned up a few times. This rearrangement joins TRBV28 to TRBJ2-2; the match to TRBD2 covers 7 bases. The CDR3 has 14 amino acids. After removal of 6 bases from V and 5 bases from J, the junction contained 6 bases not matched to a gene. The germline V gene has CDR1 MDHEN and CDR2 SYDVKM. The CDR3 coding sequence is TGTGCCAGCAGGGATAGCGGGCCTACCGGGGAGCTGTTTTTT. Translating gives CASRDSGPTGELFF.

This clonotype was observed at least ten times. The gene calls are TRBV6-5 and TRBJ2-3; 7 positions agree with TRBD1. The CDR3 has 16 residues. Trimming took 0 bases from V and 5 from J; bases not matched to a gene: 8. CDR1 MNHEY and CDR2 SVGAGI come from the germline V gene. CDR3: CASSYSPAGGRDTQYF. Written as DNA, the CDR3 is TGTGCCAGCAGTTACTCGCCGGCAGGGGGAAGAGATACGCAGTATTTT.